This TCR beta chain was captured in a study of CD8+ T cells in alopecia areata. Turning to the study itself: Each day, treated patients took oral tofacitinib twice, at 5 to 10 mg per dose.

Specified treatment: oral pan-JAK inhibitor, 5-10 mg twice daily. Individuals with alopecia areata gave both lesional scalp punch biopsies and peripheral blood for collection. Extraction of RNA preceded its reverse transcription into cDNA, which served as the sequencing template. TCRdb's table, derived via immunoSEQ multiplex PCR, lists solely in-frame clones and lacks some. The sample carries some 120,000 clones, over 55% recorded once. V lost 0 bases and J lost 0, with 12 bases in between. Germline V gene sequence: CDR1 MNHEY, CDR2 SMNVEV (reference sequence). The CDR3 loop spans 16 amino acids. This chain joins TRBV27 and TRBJ2-7, with D uncertain. The sequencing here drew on CD4+ T cells sorted from blood, taken at week 4, from a patient treated with tofacitinib. This receptor was taken from a human donor with alopecia areata. The CDR3 bases are TGTGCCAGCAGTTTATCGTTTGGGGTCCCCTCCTACGAGCAGTACTTC. It translates to CASSLSFGVPSYEQYF.